The TCR beta chain described here comes from a study of blood T cell repertoires in COVID-19. For the study at large: From the United States, Italy and Spain came samples of acute and convalescent COVID-19. PBMCs, B-cell-depleted T cells, or T cells provided the cDNA or gDNA that made up the material.

The study assigned cohorts using participant-reported clinical history. This table comes from immunoSEQ multiplex PCR, and its TCRdb copy is limited to in-frame clones, with some not included. The sample shows hundreds of thousands of clones, 86% of them seen only once. The length of the CDR3 is 15 residues. CDR1 and CDR2 (germline): MNHEY, SMNVEV (reference sequence). J was trimmed by 5 bases and V by 2 bases; bases with no gene match: 7. The chain employs TRBV27 and TRBJ2-7; 9 bases align to TRBD2. The specimen was PBMCs or T cells enriched from blood (not recorded which). The sequence derives from a woman aged 45 to 65 who had recovered from COVID-19. DNA for the CDR3: TGTGCCAGCAGTTTAAAGATAGCGGGGGCCCACGAGCAGTACTTC. Amino acids: CASSLKIAGAHEQYF.